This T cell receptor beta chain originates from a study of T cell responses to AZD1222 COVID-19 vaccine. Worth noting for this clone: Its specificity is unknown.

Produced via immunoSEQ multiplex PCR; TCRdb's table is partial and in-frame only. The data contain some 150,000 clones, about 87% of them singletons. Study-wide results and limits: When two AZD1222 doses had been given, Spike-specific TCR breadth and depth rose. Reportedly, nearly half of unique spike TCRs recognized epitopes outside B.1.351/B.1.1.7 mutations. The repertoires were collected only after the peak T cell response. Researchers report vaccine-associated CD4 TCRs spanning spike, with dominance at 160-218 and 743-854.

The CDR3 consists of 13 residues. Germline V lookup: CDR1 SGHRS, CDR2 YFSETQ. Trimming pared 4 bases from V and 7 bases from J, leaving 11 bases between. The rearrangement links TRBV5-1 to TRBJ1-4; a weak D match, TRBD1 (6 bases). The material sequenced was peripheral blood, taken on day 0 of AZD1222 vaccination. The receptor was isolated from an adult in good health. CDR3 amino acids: CASSAGGSEKLFF. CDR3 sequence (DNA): TGCGCCAGCAGCGCGGGGGGCAGTGAAAAACTGTTTTTT.